This T cell receptor (beta chain) was identified in a study of T cell repertoires in cytomegalovirus infection. TCRdb re-called the reads through MiXCR, storing one row per CDR3 protein. Of approximately 300,000 distinct CDR3 sequences listed, just under 30% are singletons. This clonotype was observed a few times. Its target is not known. The study's findings and limits: HLA-C-restricted, CMV-specific TCR beta clonotypes were dominant ex vivo.

The J segment lost 4 bases and the V segment lost 3 bases, leaving 5 bases of the junction unmatched. The length of the CDR3 is 16 residues. The J gene is TRBJ2-2, the V gene TRBV12-3 or TRBV12-4; 10 bases fit TRBD1. The TCR comes from a human donor in good health (CMV status not recorded). Some clones in this sample may be carry-over from other donors' samples. This sample comprised cultured PBMCs, obtained from culture after CMV antigen stimulation. The CDR3 nucleotides are TGTGCCAGCAGTTTTGGAGGGGACAGGGGCACCGGGGAGCTGTTTTTT. Amino acid sequence: CASSFGGDRGTGELFF.